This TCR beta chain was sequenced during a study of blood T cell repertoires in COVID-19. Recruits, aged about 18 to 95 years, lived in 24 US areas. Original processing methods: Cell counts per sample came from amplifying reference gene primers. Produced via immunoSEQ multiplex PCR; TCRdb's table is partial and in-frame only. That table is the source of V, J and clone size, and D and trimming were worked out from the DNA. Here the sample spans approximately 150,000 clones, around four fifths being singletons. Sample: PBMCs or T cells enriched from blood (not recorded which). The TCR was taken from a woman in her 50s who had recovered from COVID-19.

CDR3 region: CASRRPGLAGVEETQYF. CDR3 bases: TGTGCCAGCAGAAGACCGGGACTAGCGGGAGTGGAGGAGACCCAGTACTTC. V gene TRBV2 combines with J gene TRBJ2-5; 14 nucleotides agree with TRBD2. The CDR3 loop spans 17 amino acids. Germline assignment: CDR1 SNHLY and CDR2 FYNNEI. Trimming cost V 6 bases and J 5 bases; bases outside gene matches: 11.